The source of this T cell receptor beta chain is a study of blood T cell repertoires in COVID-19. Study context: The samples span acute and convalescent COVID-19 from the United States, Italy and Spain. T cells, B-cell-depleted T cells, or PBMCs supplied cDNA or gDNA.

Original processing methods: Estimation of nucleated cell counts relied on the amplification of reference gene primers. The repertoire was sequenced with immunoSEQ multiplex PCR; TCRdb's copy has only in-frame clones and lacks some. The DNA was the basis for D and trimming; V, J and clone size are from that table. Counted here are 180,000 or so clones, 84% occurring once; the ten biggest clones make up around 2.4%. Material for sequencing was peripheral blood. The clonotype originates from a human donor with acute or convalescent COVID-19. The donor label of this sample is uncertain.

The DNA of the CDR3 is TGTGCCAGCAGCTTAGTCCCCGCAGGTGAAGCTTTCTTT. Amino acid sequence: CASSLVPAGEAFF. The genes are TRBV7-8 and TRBJ1-1; no clear D. The CDR3 is made up of 13 amino acids. The germline gives CDR1 SGHVS, CDR2 FQNEAQ. The V end lost 1 base, the J end lost 7 bases, and 10 bases lay between the germline ends.